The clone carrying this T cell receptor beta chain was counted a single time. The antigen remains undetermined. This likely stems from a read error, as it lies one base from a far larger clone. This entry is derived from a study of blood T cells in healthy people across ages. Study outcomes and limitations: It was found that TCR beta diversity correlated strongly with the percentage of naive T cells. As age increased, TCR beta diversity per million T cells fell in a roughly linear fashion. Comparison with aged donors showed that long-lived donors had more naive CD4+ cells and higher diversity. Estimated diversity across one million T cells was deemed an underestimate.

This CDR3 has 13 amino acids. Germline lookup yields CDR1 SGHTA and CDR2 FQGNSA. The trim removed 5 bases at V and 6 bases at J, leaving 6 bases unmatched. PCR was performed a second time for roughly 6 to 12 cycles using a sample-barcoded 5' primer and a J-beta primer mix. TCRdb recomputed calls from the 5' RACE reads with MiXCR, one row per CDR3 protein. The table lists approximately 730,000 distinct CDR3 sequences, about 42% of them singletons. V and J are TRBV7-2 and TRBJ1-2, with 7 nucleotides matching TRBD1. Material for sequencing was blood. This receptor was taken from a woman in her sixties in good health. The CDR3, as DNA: TGTGCCAGCAGCCCGGGACAGAACCATGGCTACACCTTC. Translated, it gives CASSPGQNHGYTF.